The rows below give T cell receptor beta chains drawn from one sample of a study of blood T cell repertoires in COVID-19. The table came from immunoSEQ multiplex PCR; TCRdb's copy has only in-frame clones and leaves some out. The data contain 9,000 to 10,000 clones, approximately 78% of them singletons. Specimen: peripheral blood. These receptors were taken from a man between 60 and 75 years old with active COVID-19. Both conserved end residues are part of each CDR3. D genes are given only for firm matches. Clone size is given for some rows only: seen once, a few or many times, or a class if the clone is expanded.

>TRBJ2-2|NA|few|TRBV19
TGTGCCAGCAGCTTAACAGTCACCGGGGAGCTGTTTTTT
CASSLTVTGELFF
>TRBJ2-1|NA|NA|TRBV2
TGTGCCACCAAACAGAGGGTTCAGGACAATGAGCAGTTCTTC
CATKQRVQDNEQFF
>TRBJ2-2|NA|NA|TRBV5-1
TGCGCCAGCAGCTTGAACAGTGCGAACACCGGGGAGCTGTTTTTT
CASSLNSANTGELFF
>TRBJ2-2|NA|NA|TRBV19
TGTGCCAGTAAGGAGGTTTTGGGGGCCGGCGGGGAGCTGTTTTTT
CASKEVLGAGGELFF
>TRBJ1-4|TRBD1|NA|TRBV9
TGTGCCAGCAGCGCGAGGGACAGAACTAATGAAAAACTGTTTTTT
CASSARDRTNEKLFF
>TRBJ1-4|NA|NA|TRBV28
TGTGCTACCCGGGGGGTCGCAACTAATGAAAAACTGTTTTTT
CATRGVATNEKLFF
>TRBJ2-1|TRBD2|NA|TRBV9
TGTGCCAGCAGCGTAGGGGTAGCGGGAAGGGATGAGCAGTTCTTC
CASSVGVAGRDEQFF
>TRBJ2-1|TRBD1|NA|TRBV5-1
TGCGCCAGCAGCGTACAGGGGCCCCCAATTTACAATGAGCAGTTCTTC
CASSVQGPPIYNEQFF
>TRBJ2-5|TRBD2|NA|TRBV7-9
TGTGCCAGCAGCTTAGCACCTAGCGGGAGTTGGTGGGAGACCCAGTACTTC
CASSLAPSGSWWETQYF
>TRBJ2-2|TRBD2|NA|TRBV5-6
TGTGCCAGCAGCTTTTTCGTGGCGGGAGGGTACAACACCGGGGAGCTGTTTTTT
CASSFFVAGGYNTGELFF
>TRBJ2-2|TRBD2|medium-sized|TRBV27
TGTGCCAGCAGTACCCGGGCGGGGGGGCCGGTCGGGGAGCTGTTTTTT
CASSTRAGGPVGELFF
>TRBJ2-5|NA|NA|TRBV14
TGTGCCAGCAGCCGAGCTCTAGCAGCGACCCAGTACTTC
CASSRALAATQYF
>TRBJ2-3|NA|NA|TRBV25-1
TGTGCCAGCAGGACTAGTGTAACAGATACGCAGTATTTT
CASRTSVTDTQYF
>TRBJ1-5|NA|medium-sized|TRBV7-2
TGTGCCAGCAGCTCACGGGGGTTGAGCAATCAGCCCCAGCATTTT
CASSSRGLSNQPQHF
>TRBJ1-2|NA|NA|TRBV3-1/TRBV3-2
TGTGCCAGCAGCCAAACAGGGAATGGCTACACCTTC
CASSQTGNGYTF
>TRBJ2-1|TRBD2|NA|TRBV5-1
TGCGCCAGCAGCTTGAACCGACTAGCGGGAGGGGATGAGCAGTTCTTC
CASSLNRLAGGDEQFF
>TRBJ1-1|NA|NA|TRBV6-2/TRBV6-3
TGTGCCAGCAGTTATTGGGGTGAGGGCCAACGTACTGAAGCTTTCTTT
CASSYWGEGQRTEAFF
>TRBJ2-7|TRBD1|NA|TRBV10-3
TGTGCCACAAACTCGGGACAGGACGTCTACGAGCAGTACTTC
CATNSGQDVYEQYF
>TRBJ1-6|NA|NA|TRBV5-4
TGTGCCAGCAGCCGGCTCGGACTATCTGATAATTCACCCCTCCACTTT
CASSRLGLSDNSPLHF
>TRBJ2-2|TRBD2|NA|TRBV9
TGTGCCAGCAGCGCCCCACCGGCGGGGGCCCCGGGACTAGCGGGAGGGCCCCGGGAGCTGTTTTTT
CASSAPPAGAPGLAGGPRELFF
>TRBJ2-1|NA|NA|TRBV10-3
TGTGCCATCAGTGAGACAGAAGAGCAGTTCTTC
CAISETEEQFF
>TRBJ2-2|NA|once|TRBV30
TGTGCCTGGATAACCCCGTGGAGGAGGGACACCGGGGAGCTGTTTTTT
CAWITPWRRDTGELFF
>TRBJ2-1|TRBD2|NA|TRBV7-3
TGTGCCAGCAGCCAGAGACTAGCGGGTTACAATGAGCAGTTCTTC
CASSQRLAGYNEQFF